One and the same sample provided the 27 T cell receptor beta chains below, sequenced in a study of T-cell reconstitution after alpha-beta-depleted transplantation in children. Preparation of the TCRbeta library was carried out with unique molecular identifiers. TCRdb reprocessed the PCR reads with MiXCR, giving one entry per CDR3 protein. The sample contains about 1,000,000 distinct CDR3 sequences, about 29% of which appear only once. This material consisted of PBMCs, mostly from graft donor cells, taken 360 days after TCRalphabeta/CD19-depleted stem cell transplant. The origin of the receptors is a boy in the first two years of life who had a stem cell transplant for SCID, so the T cells may come from the graft donor.

This clonotype was counted only a few times. V and J are TRBV7-9 and TRBJ2-1, with D unresolved. V lost 9 bases and J 8 bases, leaving 11 bases between the germline ends. The germline V gene encodes CDR1 SEHNR and CDR2 FQNEAQ (reference sequence). CDR3 length: 11 amino acids. The CDR3, as DNA: TGTGCCAGACACCCGGACGATGAGCAGTTCTTC. Amino acids: CARHPDDEQFF.

This clonotype was counted between two and nine times. CDR3 residues: CASSLNTGGQETQYF. The DNA for the CDR3 is TGCGCCAGCAGCTTGAACACAGGGGGCCAAGAGACCCAGTACTTC. The chain has TRBV5-1 and TRBJ2-5; 8 nucleotides line up with TRBD1. J was trimmed by 1 base and V by 1 base; bases with no gene match: 3. The germline gives CDR1 SGHRS, CDR2 YFSETQ. CDR3 length: 15 residues.

The rearrangement joins TRBV11-1 to TRBJ2-5, with a possible D match to TRBD2 (6 bases). Germline V lookup: CDR1 SGHAT, CDR2 FQDESV (reference sequence). The CDR3 contains 15 residues. With 2 bases removed from V and 1 base from J, the gap between germline ends came to 11 bases. CDR3 nucleotide sequence: TGTGCCAGCAGCTTATTATTGGGGGGCCAAGAGACCCAGTACTTC. Its protein is CASSLLLGGQETQYF.

This clonotype was observed a handful of times. The gene calls are TRBV20-1 and TRBJ2-4, with 7 bases matching TRBD2. The CDR3 sequence is 13 residues long. Germline-derived CDR1 and CDR2 are DFQATT and SNEGSKA (reference sequence). The ends lost 6 bases at V and 4 bases at J; junction bases unmatched: 6. DNA for the CDR3: TGCAGTGCCTCAGAGGGAGGGAAAAACATTCAGTACTTC. This encodes CSASEGGKNIQYF.

This chain connects TRBV9 to TRBJ2-3, with D possibly being TRBD2 (5 bases). Germline-derived CDR1 and CDR2 are SGDLS and YYNGEE. The germline V and J ends were trimmed by 4 bases and 1 base, with 13 bases remaining between them. The length of the CDR3 is 15 residues. The CDR3 region has the DNA TGTGCCAGCAGCACTCTAGCCTCCGGCACAGATACGCAGTATTTT. This translates into CASSTLASGTDTQYF.

This clonotype was counted at least ten times. The chain couples TRBV7-6 to TRBJ1-1; maybe TRBD1 (6 bases). The length of the CDR3 is 15 residues. CDR1 and CDR2 from the germline V gene are SGHVS and FNYEAQ. The V end was cut by 0 bases, the J end by 2 bases, with 10 bases between. The CDR3 region is CASSLAGGFNTEAFF. CDR3 bases: TGTGCCAGCAGCTTAGCGGGGGGCTTCAACACTGAAGCTTTCTTT.

The genes are TRBV28 and TRBJ2-7; 9 nucleotides match TRBD2. The CDR3 has 16 amino acids. Germline V gene data show CDR1 as MDHEN and CDR2 as SYDVKM. V shed 3 bases, J shed 0 bases, and the junction held 6 bases outside the gene matches. The CDR3: CASSLRGGWSSYEQYF. Written as DNA, the CDR3 is TGTGCCAGCAGTTTGCGGGGGGGCTGGAGCTCCTACGAGCAGTACTTC.

This chain joins TRBV4-2 and TRBJ2-3; a weak D match, TRBD2 (5 bases). CDR1 and CDR2 (germline): LGHNA, YNFKEQ. The CDR3 runs to 14 residues. Trimming removed 0 bases at V and 4 bases at J, with 8 bases between. The CDR3 DNA follows: TGTGCCAGCAGCCAAGATCCGGGGTCAGATACGCAGTATTTT. It codes for CASSQDPGSDTQYF.

The J gene is TRBJ2-3, the V gene TRBV10-3; D is unresolved. The CDR3 spans 15 residues. In germline, CDR1 is ENHRY, CDR2 SYGVKD. V was cut by 5 bases and J by 3 bases, with 15 bases left in between. The CDR3 DNA follows: TGTGCCATCAGTCCTTCTTCGACCCAGACAGATACGCAGTATTTT. Its translation: CAISPSSTQTDTQYF.

This clonotype was picked up one time. Without the conserved terminal phenylalanine or tryptophan, this CDR3 likely stems from a read error. The DNA is left out, because the CDR3 cannot be placed on it with certainty; the CDR3 is given as TCRdb lists it. This chain uses TRBV29-1 with TRBJ1-2; the DNA was not compared with TRBD1, the D call given in the table. Inclusive of both ends, the CDR3 amounts to 11 amino acids. The germline CDR1 and CDR2 sequences are SQVTM and ANQGSEA. CDR3 loop: CSAAGENGYTC.

This clonotype was seen many times. The rearrangement joins TRBV4-2 to TRBJ2-7; 7 bases match TRBD1. V shed 4 bases and J 3 bases; nucleotides not matched to a gene: 9. The germline V gene has CDR1 LGHNA and CDR2 YNFKEQ. The CDR3 spans 15 residues. CDR3 in amino acids: CASSPPGQESYEQYF. In nucleotides, the CDR3 is TGTGCCAGCAGCCCGCCCGGACAGGAAAGCTACGAGCAGTACTTC.

V usage is TRBV24-1 and J usage is TRBJ1-5, with TRBD1 matching over 7 bases. Looked up from germline, CDR1 is KGHDR and CDR2 is SFDVKD. V lost 6 bases and J lost 6; bases outside the gene matches: 10. This CDR3 is 15 amino acids long. The CDR3 is CATSPTGTVGQPQHF. The CDR3 bases are TGTGCCACCAGTCCGACCGGGACAGTAGGTCAGCCCCAGCATTTT.

The count of this clonotype is one. The chain carries TRBV5-1 and TRBJ2-1, with 9 bases fitting TRBD1. The V gene end was trimmed by 4 bases and the J gene end by 1 base; junction bases not matched to a gene: 6. The CDR3 is 16 residues long. Germline lookup yields CDR1 SGHRS and CDR2 YFSETQ. The DNA for the CDR3 is TGCGCCAGCAGCCAAACAGGGGGCGCGTCCTACAATGAGCAGTTCTTC. This gives the protein CASSQTGGASYNEQFF.

This clonotype was detected ten times or more. The gene calls are TRBV11-3 and TRBJ2-1, with 8 bases matching TRBD1. Per germline, CDR1 SGHNT and CDR2 YENEEA. The CDR3 spans 15 residues. V gave up 4 bases and J gave up 4 bases; unmatched junction bases: 6. CDR3 bases: TGTGCCAGCAGCTGGGGGACAGGACCTTACAATGAGCAGTTCTTC. Translating gives CASSWGTGPYNEQFF.

The CDR3 DNA follows: TGCGCCAGCAGCCAACGTCTAGCGGTAAACACCGGGGAGCTGTTTTTT. Translating gives CASSQRLAVNTGELFF. The J gene is TRBJ2-2, the V gene TRBV4-1; 7 bases map to TRBD2. The V gene's germline CDR1 is MGHRA and CDR2 YSYEKL. The CDR3 has 16 amino acids. The ends lost 2 bases at V and 2 bases at J; junction bases unmatched: 5.

The genes are TRBV2 and TRBJ2-6; D perhaps matches TRBD2 (6 bases). The CDR3 totals 17 residues. Germline lookup yields CDR1 SNHLY and CDR2 FYNNEI. The V end lost 5 bases, the J end lost 0 bases, and 14 bases lay between the germline ends. CDR3 nucleotide sequence: TGTGCCAGCAGTCTCATCCGGGACTTCTCTGGGGCCAACGTCCTGACTTTC. Residues: CASSLIRDFSGANVLTF.

The table lists this clonotype with a few counts. This chain links TRBV4-3 with TRBJ2-1, with 8 bases identical to TRBD2. The CDR3 runs to 19 residues. J was trimmed by 5 bases and V by 0 bases; bases with no gene match: 15. The germline CDR1 and CDR2 sequences are LGHNA and YSLEER. This CDR3 is CASSQDLEVAGRLNNEQFF. CDR3 bases: TGCGCCAGCAGCCAAGATCTCGAGGTAGCGGGGCGATTAAACAATGAGCAGTTCTTC.

This clonotype was seen many times. The chain joins TRBV28 to TRBJ2-7, with a weak D call TRBD2 (5 bases). V lost 3 bases to trimming and J lost 0 bases, with 9 bases between them. Germline V gene sequence: CDR1 MDHEN, CDR2 SYDVKM. This CDR3 has 14 amino acids. The CDR3: CASSLPGDSYEQYF. The CDR3 DNA is TGTGCCAGCAGTTTGCCCGGGGACTCCTACGAGCAGTACTTC.

Only one count was recorded for this clonotype. One junction end disagrees with the germline gene, perhaps due to a read error. The chain uses TRBV7-2 and TRBJ1-2; TRBD1 matches at 11 bases. The CDR3 is made up of 15 amino acids. Germline CDR1 and CDR2: SGHTA and FQGNSA. The CDR3 spells CASTLLDRGLYGYTF. The CDR3 DNA is TGTGCCAGCACCTTACTGGACAGGGGGCTCTATGGCTACACCTTC.

This clonotype came up a few times. This chain's CDR3 is CSARDRGRGNYGYTF. CDR3 sequence (DNA): TGCAGTGCTAGAGATAGGGGGAGGGGCAACTATGGCTACACCTTC. The chain is built from TRBV20-1 and TRBJ1-2, with a weak D call TRBD1 (6 bases). Per the germline V gene, CDR1 is DFQATT and CDR2 is SNEGSKA (reference sequence). The V and J ends lost 0 bases and 2 bases respectively, with 13 bases between them. This CDR3 contains 15 residues.

V and J are TRBV4-3 and TRBJ1-4; 9 nucleotides align to TRBD1. This CDR3 region has 15 residues. V shed 3 bases and J 7 bases; nucleotides not matched to a gene: 6. Germline CDR1 reads LGHNA; CDR2 reads YSLEER. Here the CDR3 reads CASSHQTGGIEKLFF. DNA for the CDR3: TGCGCCAGCAGCCACCAGACAGGGGGTATTGAAAAACTGTTTTTT.

V gene TRBV9 combines with J gene TRBJ2-1, with TRBD2 identical over 8 bases. Germline trimming cut 3 bases from V and 9 bases from J; bases unmatched to any gene: 5. In germline, CDR1 is SGDLS, CDR2 YYNGEE. This CDR3 contains 13 residues. The chain's CDR3 is CASSGGGPLEQFF. The CDR3 bases are TGTGCCAGCAGCGGCGGGGGGCCCCTTGAGCAGTTCTTC.

In its sample, this clonotype was seen a few times. This sequence joins TRBV9 and TRBJ2-7, with a possible D match to TRBD1 (6 bases). Germline CDR1 reads SGDLS; CDR2 reads YYNGEE. Trimming shortened V by 10 bases and J by 3 bases, and 20 bases separated the two germline ends. The CDR3 loop spans 14 amino acids. The DNA for the CDR3 is TGTGCCTCCAGTGGGGGCACGGGGTTCTACGAGCAGTACTTC. Translating gives CASSGGTGFYEQYF.

The chain has TRBV18 and TRBJ2-2; 7 bases match TRBD1. The trim removed 5 bases at V and 3 bases at J, leaving 6 bases unmatched. The CDR3 sequence is 15 residues long. Germline-derived CDR1 and CDR2 are KGHSH and LQKENI. The CDR3 loop reads CASSEGQSYTGELFF. CDR3 sequence (DNA): TGTGCCAGCTCAGAGGGACAGTCCTACACCGGGGAGCTGTTTTTT.

In this sample, this clonotype turned up many times. The J gene is TRBJ1-3, the V gene TRBV15; the D gene is possibly TRBD1 (5 bases). Germline-derived CDR1 and CDR2 are LNHNV and YYDKDF (reference sequence). V was cut by 0 bases and J by 2 bases, with 17 bases left in between. The CDR3 is 18 amino acids. The chain's CDR3 is CATSRDSSRGSTGNTIYF. The CDR3 nucleotides read TGTGCCACCAGCAGAGATTCATCAAGGGGCTCCACTGGAAACACCATATATTTT.

This clonotype was counted between two and nine times. The rearrangement joins TRBV6-5 to TRBJ1-2; 9 bases agree with TRBD1. The CDR3 covers 16 residues. The germline gives CDR1 MNHEY, CDR2 SVGAGI. V lost 0 bases to trimming and J lost 9 bases; unmatched junction nucleotides: 11. Here the CDR3 reads CASSYSSGQGGGSYTF. Written as DNA, the CDR3 is TGTGCCAGCAGTTACTCGTCGGGACAGGGAGGAGGGAGCTACACCTTC.

This clonotype has at least ten counts. The chain couples TRBV9 to TRBJ2-1; D tentatively reads TRBD1 or TRBD2 (6 bases each). V dropped 2 bases and J dropped 7 bases, with 10 bases sitting between them. The CDR3 runs to 13 residues. Looked up from germline, CDR1 is SGDLS and CDR2 is YYNGEE. The DNA for the CDR3 is TGTGCCAGCAGCGTCGGGGGCGGGAATGAGCAGTTCTTC. Amino acid sequence: CASSVGGGNEQFF.